Presented here are 23 T cell receptor beta chains from one specimen sequenced in a study of shared clonotypes between healthy human individuals. The table came from immunoSEQ multiplex PCR; TCRdb's copy has only in-frame clones and leaves some out. Of some 1,600,000 clones listed, under 99% are singletons. Sequenced material: naive CD4+ T cells sorted from blood. The sample's subset: CD45RA+ positively selected. The receptors here all came from a man aged 30 to 45 in good health.

The V and J genes are TRBV9 and TRBJ2-7; 7 bases match TRBD1. CDR3 length: 15 amino acids. CDR1 and CDR2 (germline): SGDLS, YYNGEE. Trimming cost V 2 bases and J 5 bases; bases outside gene matches: 10. The CDR3 loop reads CASSVSTGVSDEQYF. The CDR3 DNA reads TGTGCCAGCAGCGTGAGTACAGGGGTGTCCGACGAGCAGTACTTC.

CDR3 sequence: CASSVEGQGVSDTQYF. The CDR3 DNA reads TGTGCCAGCAGCGTAGAGGGACAGGGGGTTAGCGATACGCAGTATTTT. V and J are TRBV9 and TRBJ2-3; TRBD1 agrees at 11 bases. The junction had 6 bases not matched to a gene; V was cut back by 0 bases and J by 6 bases. CDR3 size: 16 residues. Germline V gives CDR1 SGDLS, CDR2 YYNGEE.

V and J are TRBV5-4 and TRBJ2-3; D perhaps matches TRBD1 (6 bases). This CDR3 spans 14 amino acids. Trimming took 2 bases from V and 4 from J, leaving 11 bases between them. Germline CDR1 reads SGHNT; CDR2 reads YYREEE (reference sequence). The CDR3 nucleotides are TGTGCCAGCAGCTTAGGTCCAGGGGCAGATACGCAGTATTTT. It encodes CASSLGPGADTQYF.

The CDR3 sequence: CASSHTLDVYTEAFF. CDR3 coding DNA: TGCGCCAGCAGCCACACCCTGGACGTCTACACTGAAGCTTTCTTT. The chain joins TRBV4-3 to TRBJ1-1; D remains unclear. Trimming left V 3 bases short and J 3 bases short, with 14 bases between. CDR1 LGHNA and CDR2 YSLEER come from the germline V gene. This CDR3 comprises 15 residues.

The V and J genes are TRBV5-1 and TRBJ1-1; 9 positions agree with TRBD1. The V and J ends lost 3 bases and 0 bases, in that order; junction bases with no gene match: 6. The CDR3 is 16 residues long. CDR1 and CDR2 (germline): SGHRS, YFSETQ. The CDR3 protein is CASSWGDRAMNTEAFF. CDR3 nucleotides: TGCGCCAGCAGCTGGGGGGACAGGGCCATGAACACTGAAGCTTTCTTT.

CDR3 DNA sequence: TGTGCCAGCAGCTTGGAGCAGCGTTTAGAGACCCAGTACTTC. This encodes CASSLEQRLETQYF. The genes are TRBV5-4 and TRBJ2-5, with D unclear. This CDR3 spans 14 amino acids. The V gene's germline CDR1 is SGHNT and CDR2 YYREEE (reference sequence). V was shortened by 0 bases and J by 4 bases, with 10 bases between the two germline ends.

The gene calls are TRBV18 and TRBJ2-2; 11 nucleotides align to TRBD2. Germline values: CDR1 KGHSH, CDR2 LQKENI. Losses at the gene ends were 6 bases for V and 3 bases for J; bases not matched to a gene: 3. CDR3 length: 15 amino acids. The CDR3 nucleotides read TGTGCCAGCTCTCCGGGACTAGCGGACACCGGGGAGCTGTTTTTT. It is translated as CASSPGLADTGELFF.

V usage is TRBV27 and J usage is TRBJ2-7, with 13 bases that match TRBD2. This CDR3 is 19 amino acids long. With V trimmed by 5 bases and J by 4 bases, 17 bases remained unmatched. Per germline, CDR1 MNHEY and CDR2 SMNVEV (reference sequence). The CDR3 reads CASSRAGTSGIFPRYEQYF. For the CDR3, the DNA is TGTGCCAGCAGTCGTGCCGGGACTAGCGGGATTTTCCCCAGGTACGAGCAGTACTTC.

This sequence joins TRBV28 and TRBJ2-7; 12 nucleotides align to TRBD2. V shed 3 bases and J 8 bases; nucleotides not matched to a gene: 17. The CDR3 sequence is 18 residues long. Germline CDR1 MDHEN, CDR2 SYDVKM. This CDR3 is CASSLMGLAGRGGKKQYF. DNA for the CDR3: TGTGCCAGCAGTTTGATGGGACTAGCGGGCCGGGGGGGAAAAAAGCAGTACTTC.

V and J are TRBV19 and TRBJ2-6; D is perhaps TRBD1 (6 bases). The V end was cut by 5 bases, the J end by 0 bases, with 11 bases between. CDR1 LNHDA and CDR2 SQIVND come from the germline V gene (reference sequence). The CDR3 runs to 16 residues. The CDR3: CASSVTGTSGANVLTF. The DNA for the CDR3 is TGTGCCAGTAGTGTTACAGGGACCTCTGGGGCCAACGTCCTGACTTTC.

The J gene is TRBJ2-7, the V gene TRBV19; a possible D gene is TRBD1 (5 bases). Germline-derived CDR1 and CDR2 are LNHDA and SQIVND (reference sequence). The length of the CDR3 is 12 residues. V shed 5 bases and J shed 6 bases, with 11 bases lying between them. The DNA of the CDR3 is TGTGCCAGTAGTCTGCAGGGTGGCGAGCAGTACTTC. Translating gives CASSLQGGEQYF.

This clone was seen just once. J is TRBJ1-5 and V is TRBV28; D call uncertain. The CDR3 contains 12 residues. V was pared by 10 bases and J by 12 bases, with 19 bases between. Germline loops: CDR1 MDHEN, CDR2 SYDVKM. This CDR3 is CATKTGANLQHF. CDR3 DNA sequence: TGTGCCACCAAGACGGGAGCGAACCTCCAGCATTTT.

About this clone: This same CDR3 is encoded by further DNA sequences in the sample. The chain combines TRBV18 with TRBJ2-7; D is perhaps TRBD1 (6 bases). Trimming took 1 base from V and 2 from J, leaving 9 bases between them. Germline assignment: CDR1 KGHSH and CDR2 LQKENI. CDR3 length: 14 amino acids. The CDR3 reads CASSPLQGAYEQYF. Written as DNA, the CDR3 is TGTGCCAGCTCACCACTACAGGGAGCCTACGAGCAGTACTTC. The full variable domain, its missing parts supplied by reference TRBV18 and TRBJ2-7, is NAGVMQNPRHLVRRRGQEARLRCSPMKGHSHVYWYRQLPEEGLKFMVYLQKENIIDESGMPKERFSAEFPKEGPSILRIQQVVRGDSAAYFCASSPLQGAYEQYFGPGTRLTVT.

The V and J genes are TRBV19 and TRBJ2-7, with TRBD2 matching over 15 bases. V shed 9 bases and J 6 bases; nucleotides not matched to a gene: 9. Germline V lookup: CDR1 LNHDA, CDR2 SQIVND (reference sequence). This CDR3 spans 15 amino acids. The CDR3 bases are TGTGCCAGCACGGGACTAGCGGGAGGCCGTGGCGAGCAGTACTTC. Its protein is CASTGLAGGRGEQYF.

Worth noting for this clone: At the DNA level, this CDR3 is encoded by other sequences in the same sample as well. Here the CDR3 reads CASSVGGSSGNTIYF. The CDR3 DNA sequence: TGTGCCAGCAGCGTAGGTGGGAGCTCTGGAAACACCATATATTTT. The rearrangement joins TRBV9 to TRBJ1-3; D unresolved. The germline CDR1 and CDR2 sequences are SGDLS and YYNGEE. Trimming removed 0 bases at V and 0 bases at J, with 7 bases between. The CDR3 is 15 amino acids.

The V gene is TRBV19, the J gene TRBJ2-7, with D tentatively TRBD2 (5 bases). The CDR3 spans 13 residues. Germline V CDR1 and CDR2: LNHDA, SQIVND (reference sequence). V gave up 4 bases and J gave up 7 bases, with 14 bases separating them. CDR3 amino acids: CASSTTATGEQYF. Here the CDR3 DNA reads TGTGCCAGTAGTACGACGGCTACGGGGGAGCAGTACTTC. Full variable domain (rest looked up from reference TRBV19 and TRBJ2-7): DGGITQSPKYLFRKEGQNVTLSCEQNLNHDAMYWYRQDPGQGLRLIYYSQIVNDFQKGDIAEGYSVSREKKESFPLTVTSAQKNPTAFYLCASSTTATGEQYFGPGTRLTVT.

The gene calls are TRBV10-2 and TRBJ1-4, with a weak D call TRBD1 (6 bases). The CDR3 spans 14 residues. Germline CDR1 reads WSHSY; CDR2 reads SAAADI. With 8 bases removed from V and 7 bases from J, the gap between germline ends came to 17 bases. Written as DNA, the CDR3 is TGCGCCAGCGTAGATCGGGGGGCAGGTGAAAAACTGTTTTTT. As protein: CASVDRGAGEKLFF.

J is TRBJ2-5 and V is TRBV27; D remains unclear. Trimming cost V 4 bases and J 4 bases, with 10 bases left between them. Looked up from germline, CDR1 is MNHEY and CDR2 is SMNVEV (reference sequence). The CDR3 is 13 amino acids. The CDR3, as DNA: TGTGCCAGCAGTTCCCGGACGGGAGAGACCCAGTACTTC. Translating gives CASSSRTGETQYF.

The genes are TRBV7-6 and TRBJ1-1; the D gene is possibly TRBD1 (5 bases). V lost 4 bases, J lost 1 base, and 10 bases lay in between. Germline V CDR1 and CDR2: SGHVS, FNYEAQ. The CDR3 is 14 residues long. The CDR3 spells CASSSGLGNTEAFF. The CDR3 coding sequence is TGTGCCAGCAGCTCGGGACTGGGGAACACTGAAGCTTTCTTT.

This chain uses TRBV9 with TRBJ1-1, with D possibly being TRBD1 (5 bases). Trimming took off 0 bases at V and 2 bases at J, with 17 bases between the two ends. The CDR3 runs 17 residues. Looked up from germline, CDR1 is SGDLS and CDR2 is YYNGEE. The CDR3 coding sequence is TGTGCCAGCAGCGTAGGCGGAGGGAGTAGGGGAAACACTGAAGCTTTCTTT. Protein sequence: CASSVGGGSRGNTEAFF.

The chain has TRBV9 and TRBJ2-1, with no clear D. V lost 0 bases to trimming and J lost 4 bases, with 11 bases between them. CDR1 and CDR2 from the germline V gene are SGDLS and YYNGEE. The CDR3 has 15 residues. Here the CDR3 reads CASSVGNPLYNEQFF. The DNA of the CDR3 is TGTGCCAGCAGCGTAGGCAACCCCCTGTACAATGAGCAGTTCTTC.

The J gene is TRBJ1-1, the V gene TRBV18; D not resolved. Per germline, CDR1 KGHSH and CDR2 LQKENI. The CDR3 runs to 14 residues. V lost 3 bases and J lost 1, with 9 bases in between. CDR3 sequence reads: CASSPGPQNTEAFF. CDR3 coding DNA: TGTGCCAGCTCACCTGGACCGCAGAACACTGAAGCTTTCTTT. The variable domain in full, completed from reference TRBV18 and TRBJ1-1, reads NAGVMQNPRHLVRRRGQEARLRCSPMKGHSHVYWYRQLPEEGLKFMVYLQKENIIDESGMPKERFSAEFPKEGPSILRIQQVVRGDSAAYFCASSPGPQNTEAFFGQGTRLTVV.

V and J are TRBV5-1 and TRBJ2-2; 9 bases are a match to TRBD1. The V gene end was trimmed by 6 bases and the J gene end by 6 bases; junction bases not matched to a gene: 6. The germline V gene encodes CDR1 SGHRS and CDR2 YFSETQ. The CDR3 contains 14 residues. CDR3 DNA sequence: TGCGCCAGCATCCGGGACAGGGCCCCCGGGGAGCTGTTTTTT. Translation: CASIRDRAPGELFF. Looking up the rest from reference TRBV5-1 and TRBJ2-2 gives the full variable domain: KAGVTQTPRYLIKTRGQQVTLSCSPISGHRSVSWYQQTPGQGLQFLFEYFSETQRNKGNFPGRFSGRQFSNSRSEMNVSTLELGDSALYLCASIRDRAPGELFFGEGSRLTVL.